The sequence of this T cell receptor (beta chain) was determined in a study of blood T cells in healthy people across ages. General study results and limits: Diversity estimates drawn from one million T cells were deemed underestimates.

Together with a sample-barcoded 5' primer, a J-beta primer mix was included in a second PCR lasting roughly 6 to 12 cycles. Every cDNA molecule carried a tag from a template-switch adaptor bearing 12 random nucleotides. Using its own MiXCR run on the 5' RACE reads, TCRdb lists one record per CDR3 protein. The sample shows hundreds of thousands of distinct CDR3 sequences, 20% to 25% of them seen only once. This CDR3 has 15 residues. V was clipped by 4 bases and J by 5 bases, with 18 bases between them. The germline gives CDR1 SGHRS, CDR2 YFSETQ. This clonotype was seen a handful of times. The target antigen is unknown. The sample also formed part of further work on T cells of mothers and their children.

This sequence originates from a boy aged 5-17 years in good health. The V call is TRBV5-1, the J call TRBJ1-1; D not resolved. Sequencing was done on a sample of blood. In DNA form, the CDR3 reads TGCGCCAGCAGCCTCCCTCCGGGCTCTCCTACTGAAGCTTTCTTT. Amino acid sequence: CASSLPPGSPTEAFF.